These 25 T cell receptor beta chains were sequenced from one sample in a study of T cells after posttransplantation cyclophosphamide. Sequencing used immunoSEQ multiplex PCR; TCRdb keeps in-frame clones, though not all of them. This sample has about 33,000 clones and no singletons, with 1.2% in the ten largest. Sequencing was carried out using PBMCs. These receptors originate from a girl between 5 and 17 years old in good health, CMV-negative, and a related stem cell transplant donor.

There are many counts of this clone. The genes are TRBV5-1 and TRBJ1-4; D not certain. V gave up 1 base and J gave up 0 bases, with 7 bases separating them. Germline CDR1 and CDR2: SGHRS and YFSETQ. There are 15 residues in the CDR3. CDR3 in DNA: TGCGCCAGCAGCTTGACTAGGGCAACTAATGAAAAACTGTTTTTT. Translation gives CASSLTRATNEKLFF.

This clone has ten or more counts. The chain links TRBV4-1 to TRBJ1-5, with D tentatively TRBD1 (5 bases). V was trimmed by 4 bases and J by 5 bases, leaving 12 bases between them. The germline CDR1 and CDR2 sequences are MGHRA and YSYEKL. CDR3 length: 14 residues. The CDR3 loop reads CASSRGWEDQPQHF. CDR3 DNA: TGCGCCAGCAGCCGGGGGTGGGAGGATCAGCCCCAGCATTTT.

The rearrangement links TRBV28 to TRBJ1-2; weak D call: TRBD1 (6 bases). With 5 bases removed from V and 3 bases from J, the gap between germline ends came to 13 bases. Germline values: CDR1 MDHEN, CDR2 SYDVKM. The CDR3 length is 14 residues. The CDR3 sequence: CASSRTGLDYGYTF. DNA for the CDR3: TGTGCCAGCAGTAGAACAGGGTTGGACTATGGCTACACCTTC.

The rearrangement joins TRBV4-2 to TRBJ2-7, with 10 nucleotides matching TRBD2. In germline, CDR1 is LGHNA, CDR2 YNFKEQ. The ends lost 2 bases at V and 7 bases at J; junction bases unmatched: 8. CDR3 length: 15 residues. CDR3 in DNA: TGTGCCAGCAGCCAAAGCACTAGCGGGATGTGGGAGCAGTACTTC. This encodes CASSQSTSGMWEQYF.

This chain uses TRBV28 with TRBJ2-2, with D maybe TRBD2 (5 bases). The CDR3 contains 15 residues. Per germline, CDR1 MDHEN and CDR2 SYDVKM. Trimming removed 10 bases at V and 4 bases at J, with 19 bases between. The CDR3 coding sequence is TGTGCCATAATGGAACGGGGTCTGGGCACCGGGGAGCTGTTTTTT. Translation gives CAIMERGLGTGELFF.

This clone was detected only a few times. The gene calls are TRBV5-6 and TRBJ2-7; D uncertain. CDR3 length: 14 residues. Germline V lookup: CDR1 SGHDT, CDR2 YYEEEE. V was shortened by 3 bases and J by 0 bases, with 10 bases between the two germline ends. The CDR3 bases are TGTGCCAGCAGCTCCGCTACGGGCTCCTACGAGCAGTACTTC. As protein: CASSSATGSYEQYF.

Many counts were recorded for this clone. The chain is built from TRBV4-2 and TRBJ1-4; 9 bases fit TRBD1. The CDR3 has 16 residues. The junction had 11 bases not matched to a gene; V was cut back by 4 bases and J by 8 bases. Germline values: CDR1 LGHNA, CDR2 YNFKEQ. The CDR3 DNA reads TGTGCCAGCAGCCTCGACGCCGGGACAGGGTACGAAAAACTGTTTTTT. This sequence encodes CASSLDAGTGYEKLFF.

In this sample, this clone turned up many times. The chain recombines TRBV5-1 with TRBJ2-1; tentative D call: TRBD2 (6 bases). Trimming cost V 0 bases and J 3 bases, with 13 bases left between them. In germline, CDR1 is SGHRS, CDR2 YFSETQ. CDR3 length: 16 amino acids. The CDR3 sequence: CASSLAGGAGYNEQFF. In DNA, the CDR3 is TGCGCCAGCAGCTTGGCAGGCGGGGCCGGCTACAATGAGCAGTTCTTC.

This clone was recorded many times. This sequence joins TRBV27 and TRBJ1-4, with 10 bases that match TRBD1. Trimming at V came to 3 bases and at J to 3 bases, leaving 1 base not matched to a gene. The CDR3 runs 15 residues. In germline, CDR1 is MNHEY, CDR2 SMNVEV (reference sequence). DNA of the CDR3: TGTGCCAGCAGTTTGGGGACAGGGGCTAATGAAAAACTGTTTTTT. Encoded protein: CASSLGTGANEKLFF.

This clone has a handful of counts. The chain recombines TRBV29-1 with TRBJ2-1; TRBD2 is a possible D gene (5 bases). This CDR3 has 14 residues. Germline V gene sequence: CDR1 SQVTM, CDR2 ANQGSEA. Trimming stripped 4 bases from V and 0 bases from J, with 10 bases between. The DNA of the CDR3 is TGCAGCGTTGGACTATTGAGCTCCTACAATGAGCAGTTCTTC. Protein sequence: CSVGLLSSYNEQFF.

This clone appeared a few times. V gene TRBV5-4 combines with J gene TRBJ2-5; no firm D call. V dropped 3 bases and J dropped 1 base, with 16 bases sitting between them. CDR1 is SGHNT, CDR2 YYREEE, per germline (reference sequence). The CDR3 has 16 amino acids. CDR3 DNA: TGTGCCAGCAGCTCTGACCCGGGTCACATCCAAGAGACCCAGTACTTC. Residues: CASSSDPGHIQETQYF.

This clone was seen repeatedly, ten times or more. The chain recombines TRBV10-2 with TRBJ1-1; no definite D call. CDR3 size: 12 residues. Germline V CDR1 and CDR2: WSHSY, SAAADI. With 2 bases removed from V and 7 bases from J, the gap between germline ends came to 8 bases. In nucleotides, the CDR3 is TGCGCCAGCAGTGAGCCTACAGTTGAAGCTTTCTTT. This sequence encodes CASSEPTVEAFF.

This clone was counted at least ten times. V is TRBV7-2 and J is TRBJ1-5; D remains unclear. The CDR3 is made up of 15 amino acids. The V gene's germline CDR1 is SGHTA and CDR2 FQGNSA. The V end was cut by 8 bases, the J end by 2 bases, with 16 bases between. CDR3 coding DNA: TGTGCCAGCGGCGGGGTTTCTGATGGCAATCAGCCCCAGCATTTT. Protein sequence: CASGGVSDGNQPQHF.

This sequence joins TRBV5-1 and TRBJ2-7, with a tentative D call TRBD1 (5 bases). Trimming stripped 3 bases from V and 5 bases from J, with 9 bases between. The CDR3 totals 12 residues. Germline values: CDR1 SGHRS, CDR2 YFSETQ. In nucleotides, the CDR3 is TGCGCCAGCAGCTGGGCAGGGAACGAGCAGTACTTC. Protein: CASSWAGNEQYF.

This clone was counted ten times or more. The chain combines TRBV7-8 with TRBJ1-5; D is possibly TRBD1 (6 bases). CDR3 size: 15 residues. V lost 3 bases to trimming and J lost 1 base, with 10 bases between them. Per the germline V gene, CDR1 is SGHVS and CDR2 is FQNEAQ. CDR3 DNA: TGTGCCAGCAGCTTCACAGGGCCAAGCAATCAGCCCCAGCATTTT. Protein: CASSFTGPSNQPQHF.

This clone was picked up many times. This sequence joins TRBV4-3 and TRBJ1-1; D is undetermined. Germline CDR1 and CDR2: LGHNA and YSLEER. V lost 0 bases and J lost 6, with 14 bases in between. The CDR3 loop spans 15 amino acids. The CDR3 is CASSQERDVRAEAFF. The CDR3, as DNA: TGCGCCAGCAGCCAAGAAAGAGATGTTCGGGCTGAAGCTTTCTTT.

The genes are TRBV30 and TRBJ2-7, with 7 nucleotides matching TRBD1. V dropped 5 bases and J dropped 3; count of bases not matched to a gene: 1. Per germline, CDR1 GTSNPN and CDR2 SVGIG (reference sequence). CDR3 length equals 11 residues. The CDR3 region has the DNA TGTGCCTGGGCAGGGGGCTACGAGCAGTACTTC. Amino acids: CAWAGGYEQYF.

The rearrangement joins TRBV4-3 to TRBJ2-5; 10 bases match TRBD1. Per germline, CDR1 LGHNA and CDR2 YSLEER. The V gene end was trimmed by 4 bases and the J gene end by 5 bases; junction bases not matched to a gene: 4. The CDR3 spans 14 residues. CDR3 sequence reads: CASSPGQGRETQYF. The CDR3 nucleotides are TGCGCCAGCAGCCCGGGACAGGGGAGGGAGACCCAGTACTTC.

This clone was counted between two and nine times. The V call is TRBV19, the J call TRBJ2-2; 7 bases align to TRBD1. The V gene's germline CDR1 is LNHDA and CDR2 SQIVND (reference sequence). V was clipped by 4 bases and J by 7 bases; unmatched bases: 0. This CDR3 spans 12 amino acids. Written as DNA, the CDR3 is TGTGCCAGTAGTAGACAGGGCGGGGAGCTGTTTTTT. The encoded protein is CASSRQGGELFF.

The V and J genes are TRBV14 and TRBJ2-7; 8 bases are shared with TRBD2. The ends lost 3 bases at V and 4 bases at J; junction bases unmatched: 11. The germline V gene encodes CDR1 SGHDN and CDR2 FVKESK. The CDR3 has 16 residues. The CDR3 DNA reads as TGTGCCAGCAGCCAGATAGCGGGAATCCCAATTTACGAGCAGTACTTC. Translating it yields CASSQIAGIPIYEQYF.

This clone was seen many times. The gene calls are TRBV10-3 and TRBJ2-7, with D maybe TRBD1 (5 bases). Germline lookup yields CDR1 ENHRY and CDR2 SYGVKD. V lost 4 bases and J lost 2, with 12 bases in between. The CDR3 loop spans 14 amino acids. CDR3 in amino acids: CAISVGPGTYEQYF. Here the CDR3 DNA reads TGTGCCATCAGTGTAGGCCCAGGGACCTACGAGCAGTACTTC.

This clone was observed many times. This chain links TRBV28 with TRBJ1-3; 9 bases map to TRBD1. J lost 0 bases, V lost 8 bases, and 5 bases had no gene match. Germline V gives CDR1 MDHEN, CDR2 SYDVKM. The CDR3 is 15 amino acids. The CDR3 spells CASEGTGSSGNTIYF. In DNA form, the CDR3 reads TGTGCCAGCGAAGGGACAGGGTCCTCTGGAAACACCATATATTTT.

This clone was detected many times. The rearrangement uses TRBV2 and TRBJ1-3; D perhaps matches TRBD1 (6 bases). The CDR3 is 14 amino acids. Germline V gene lookup returns CDR1 SNHLY and CDR2 FYNNEI. V lost 6 bases, J lost 0 bases, and 9 bases lay in between. CDR3 loop: CASRTGNSGNTIYF. The CDR3 DNA reads TGTGCCAGCAGAACAGGGAACTCTGGAAACACCATATATTTT.

There are many counts of this clone. The chain carries TRBV6-5 and TRBJ2-7, with 9 bases matching TRBD1. CDR1 is MNHEY, CDR2 SVGAGI, per germline. Trimming at V came to 6 bases and at J to 1 base, leaving 7 bases not matched to a gene. CDR3 length: 15 amino acids. CDR3 region: CASSPDRGKSYEQYF. DNA for the CDR3: TGTGCCAGCAGCCCAGACAGGGGGAAGTCCTACGAGCAGTACTTC.

This chain connects TRBV5-1 to TRBJ1-1, with 8 bases identical to TRBD1. CDR1 is SGHRS and CDR2 is YFSETQ in the germline V gene. This CDR3 is 13 amino acids long. J lost 11 bases, V lost 0 bases, and 6 bases had no gene match. DNA for the CDR3: TGCGCCAGCAGCTTGGGACAGGGGACGAGGGCTTTCTTT. Translating gives CASSLGQGTRAFF.